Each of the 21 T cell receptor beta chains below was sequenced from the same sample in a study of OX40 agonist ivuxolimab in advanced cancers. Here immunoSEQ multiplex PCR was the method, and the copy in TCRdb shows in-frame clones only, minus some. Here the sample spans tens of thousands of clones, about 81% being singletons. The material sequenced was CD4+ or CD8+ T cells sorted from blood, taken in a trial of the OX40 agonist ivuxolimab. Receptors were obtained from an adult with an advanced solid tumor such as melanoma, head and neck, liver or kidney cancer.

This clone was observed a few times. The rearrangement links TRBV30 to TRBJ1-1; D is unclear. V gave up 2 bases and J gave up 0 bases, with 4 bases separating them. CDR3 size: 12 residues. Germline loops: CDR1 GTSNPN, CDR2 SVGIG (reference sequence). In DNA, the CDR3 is TGTGCCTGGAGTCGTCTGAACACTGAAGCTTTCTTT. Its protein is CAWSRLNTEAFF. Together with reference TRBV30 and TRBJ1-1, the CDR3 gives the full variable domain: SQTIHQWPATLVQPVGSPLSLECTVEGTSNPNLYWYRQAAGRGLQLLFYSVGIGQISSEVPQNLSASRPQDRQFILSSKKLLLSDSGFYLCAWSRLNTEAFFGQGTRLTVV.

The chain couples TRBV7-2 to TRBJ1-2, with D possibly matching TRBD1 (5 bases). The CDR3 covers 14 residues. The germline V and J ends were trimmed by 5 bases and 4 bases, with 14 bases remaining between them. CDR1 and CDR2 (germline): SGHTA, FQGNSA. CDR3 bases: TGTGCCAGCAGCGATCCGGGACGGGTCTATGGCTACACCTTC. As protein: CASSDPGRVYGYTF. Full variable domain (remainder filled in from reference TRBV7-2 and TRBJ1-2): GAGVSQSPSNKVTEKGKDVELRCDPISGHTALYWYRQSLGQGLEFLIYFQGNSAPDKSGLPSDRFSAERTGGSVSTLTIQRTQQEDSAVYLCASSDPGRVYGYTFGSGTRLTVV.

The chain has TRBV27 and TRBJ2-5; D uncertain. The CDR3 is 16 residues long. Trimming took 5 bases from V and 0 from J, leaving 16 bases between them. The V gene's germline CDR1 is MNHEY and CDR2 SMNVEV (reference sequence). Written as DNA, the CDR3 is TGTGCCAGCAGTCCATACAGTGGTCGATACCAAGAGACCCAGTACTTC. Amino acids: CASSPYSGRYQETQYF.

Here the CDR3 reads CASRSWTGVPDTQYF. The CDR3 region has the DNA TGTGCCAGCAGGTCGTGGACAGGGGTGCCAGATACGCAGTATTTT. The rearrangement uses TRBV28 and TRBJ2-3, with TRBD1 identical over 9 bases. Germline V gives CDR1 MDHEN, CDR2 SYDVKM. The CDR3 length is 15 residues. The J segment lost 4 bases and the V segment lost 6 bases, leaving 8 bases of the junction unmatched.

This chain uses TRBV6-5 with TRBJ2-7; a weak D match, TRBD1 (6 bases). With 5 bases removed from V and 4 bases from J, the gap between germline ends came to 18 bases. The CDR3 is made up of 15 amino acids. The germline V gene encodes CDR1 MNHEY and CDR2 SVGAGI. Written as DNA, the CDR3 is TGTGCCAGCAGTCAAGGGACACCTCGTATATACGAGCAGTACGTC. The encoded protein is CASSQGTPRIYEQYV.

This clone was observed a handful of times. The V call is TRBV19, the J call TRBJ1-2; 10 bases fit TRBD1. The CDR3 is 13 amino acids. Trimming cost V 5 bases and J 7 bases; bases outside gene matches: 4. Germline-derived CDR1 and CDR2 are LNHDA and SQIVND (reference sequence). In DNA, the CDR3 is TGTGCCAGTAGTCCTGACAGGGGGCCTGGCTACACCTTC. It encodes CASSPDRGPGYTF. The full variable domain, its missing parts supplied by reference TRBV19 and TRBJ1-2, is DGGITQSPKYLFRKEGQNVTLSCEQNLNHDAMYWYRQDPGQGLRLIYYSQIVNDFQKGDIAEGYSVSREKKESFPLTVTSAQKNPTAFYLCASSPDRGPGYTFGSGTRLTVV.

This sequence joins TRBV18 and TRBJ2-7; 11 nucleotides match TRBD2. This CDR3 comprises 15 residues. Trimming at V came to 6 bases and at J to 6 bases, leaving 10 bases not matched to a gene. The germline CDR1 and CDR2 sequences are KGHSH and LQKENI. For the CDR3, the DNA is TGTGCCAGCTCGCTGGGGGCACTAGCGGGAGTCGAGCAGTACTTC. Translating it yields CASSLGALAGVEQYF.

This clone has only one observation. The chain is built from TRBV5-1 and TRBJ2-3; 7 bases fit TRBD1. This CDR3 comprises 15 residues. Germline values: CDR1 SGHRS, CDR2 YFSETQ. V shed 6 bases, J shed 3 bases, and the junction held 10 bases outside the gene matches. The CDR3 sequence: CASTLIAGGTDTQYF. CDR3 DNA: TGCGCCAGCACCCTTATAGCAGGGGGAACAGATACGCAGTATTTT. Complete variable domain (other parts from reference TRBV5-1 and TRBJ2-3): KAGVTQTPRYLIKTRGQQVTLSCSPISGHRSVSWYQQTPGQGLQFLFEYFSETQRNKGNFPGRFSGRQFSNSRSEMNVSTLELGDSALYLCASTLIAGGTDTQYFGPGTRLTVL.

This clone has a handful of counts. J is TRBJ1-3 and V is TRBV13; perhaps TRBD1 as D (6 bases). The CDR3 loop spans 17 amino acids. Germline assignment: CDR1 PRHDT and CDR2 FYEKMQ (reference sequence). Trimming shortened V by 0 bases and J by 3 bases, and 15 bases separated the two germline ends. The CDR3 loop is CASSLGRFGGSGNTIYF. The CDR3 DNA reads TGTGCCAGCAGCTTAGGAAGGTTCGGGGGCAGTGGAAACACCATATATTTT.

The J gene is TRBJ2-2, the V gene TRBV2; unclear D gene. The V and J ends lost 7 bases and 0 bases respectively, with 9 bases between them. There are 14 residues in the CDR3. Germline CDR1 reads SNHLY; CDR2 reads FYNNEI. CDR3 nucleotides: TGTGCCAGCACAAAGGGTTCGAACACCGGGGAGCTGTTTTTT. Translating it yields CASTKGSNTGELFF.

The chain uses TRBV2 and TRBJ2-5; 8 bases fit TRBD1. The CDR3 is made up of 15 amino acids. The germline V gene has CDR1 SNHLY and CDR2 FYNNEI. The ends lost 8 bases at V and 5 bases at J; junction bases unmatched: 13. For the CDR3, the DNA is TGTGCCAGCCCAGAATCGATCAGGGGGCGCGAGACCCAGTACTTC. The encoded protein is CASPESIRGRETQYF.

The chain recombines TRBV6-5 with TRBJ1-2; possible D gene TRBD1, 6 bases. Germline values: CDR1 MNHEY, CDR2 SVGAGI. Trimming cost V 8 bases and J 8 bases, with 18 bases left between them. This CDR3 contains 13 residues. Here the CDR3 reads CASRGGGTNGYTF. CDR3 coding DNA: TGTGCCAGCCGAGGGGGGGGCACTAACGGCTACACCTTC.

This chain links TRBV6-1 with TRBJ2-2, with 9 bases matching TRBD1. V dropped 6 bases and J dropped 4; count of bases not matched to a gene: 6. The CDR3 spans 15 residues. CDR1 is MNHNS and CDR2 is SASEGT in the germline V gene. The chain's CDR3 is CASRRGQGSTGELFF. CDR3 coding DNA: TGTGCCAGCAGACGGGGACAGGGAAGCACCGGGGAGCTGTTTTTT.

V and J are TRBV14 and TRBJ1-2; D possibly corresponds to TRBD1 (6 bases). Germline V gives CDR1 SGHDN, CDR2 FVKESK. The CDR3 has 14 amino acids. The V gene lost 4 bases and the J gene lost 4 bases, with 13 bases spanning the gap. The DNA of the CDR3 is TGTGCCAGCAGCCTACTTCTGGGGGCCTATGGCTACACCTTC. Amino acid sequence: CASSLLLGAYGYTF.

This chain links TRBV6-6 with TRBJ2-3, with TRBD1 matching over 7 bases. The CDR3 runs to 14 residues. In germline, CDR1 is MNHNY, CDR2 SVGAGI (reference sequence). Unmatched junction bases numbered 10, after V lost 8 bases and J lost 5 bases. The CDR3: CASEGAGAVDTQYF. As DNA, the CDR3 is TGTGCCAGCGAGGGGGCAGGGGCCGTAGATACGCAGTATTTT.

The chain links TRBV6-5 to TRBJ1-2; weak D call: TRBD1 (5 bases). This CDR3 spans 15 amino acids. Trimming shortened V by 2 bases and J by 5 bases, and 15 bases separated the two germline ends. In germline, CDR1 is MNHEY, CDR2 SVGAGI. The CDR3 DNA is TGTGCCAGCAGTTACCGCGCAGGGAGGTGGTATGGCTACACCTTC. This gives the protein CASSYRAGRWYGYTF.

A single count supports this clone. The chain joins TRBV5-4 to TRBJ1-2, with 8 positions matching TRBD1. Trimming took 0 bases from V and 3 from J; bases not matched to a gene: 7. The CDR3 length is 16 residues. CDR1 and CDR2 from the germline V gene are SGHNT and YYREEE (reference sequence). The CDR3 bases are TGTGCCAGCAGCTTGGGGGCAGGGGGCCGAGACTATGGCTACACCTTC. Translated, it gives CASSLGAGGRDYGYTF.

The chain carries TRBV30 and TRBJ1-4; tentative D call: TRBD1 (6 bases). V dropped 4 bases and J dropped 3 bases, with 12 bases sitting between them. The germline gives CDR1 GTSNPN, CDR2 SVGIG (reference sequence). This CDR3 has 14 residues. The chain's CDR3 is CAWTAGAPNEKLFF. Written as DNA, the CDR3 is TGTGCCTGGACTGCGGGGGCTCCTAATGAAAAACTGTTTTTT.

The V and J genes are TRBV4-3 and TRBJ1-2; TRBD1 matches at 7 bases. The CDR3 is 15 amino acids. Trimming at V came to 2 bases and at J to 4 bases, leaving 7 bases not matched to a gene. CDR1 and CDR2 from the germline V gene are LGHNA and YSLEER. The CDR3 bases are TGCGCCAGCAGCCAATCCCCTGGGGACAGCTATGGCTACACCTTC. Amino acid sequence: CASSQSPGDSYGYTF.

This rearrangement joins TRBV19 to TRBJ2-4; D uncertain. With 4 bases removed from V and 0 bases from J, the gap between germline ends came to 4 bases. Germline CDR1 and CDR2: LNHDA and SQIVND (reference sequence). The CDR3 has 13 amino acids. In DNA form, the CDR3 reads TGTGCCAGTAGTACAACAGCCAAAAACATTCAGTACTTC. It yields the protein CASSTTAKNIQYF.

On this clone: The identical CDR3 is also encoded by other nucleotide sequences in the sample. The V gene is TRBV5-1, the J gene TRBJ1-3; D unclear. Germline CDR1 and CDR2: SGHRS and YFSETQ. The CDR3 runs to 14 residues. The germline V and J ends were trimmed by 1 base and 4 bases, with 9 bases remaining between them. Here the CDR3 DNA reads TGCGCCAGCAGCTTGTCTGGGGAAGGAAACACCATATATTTT. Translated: CASSLSGEGNTIYF.